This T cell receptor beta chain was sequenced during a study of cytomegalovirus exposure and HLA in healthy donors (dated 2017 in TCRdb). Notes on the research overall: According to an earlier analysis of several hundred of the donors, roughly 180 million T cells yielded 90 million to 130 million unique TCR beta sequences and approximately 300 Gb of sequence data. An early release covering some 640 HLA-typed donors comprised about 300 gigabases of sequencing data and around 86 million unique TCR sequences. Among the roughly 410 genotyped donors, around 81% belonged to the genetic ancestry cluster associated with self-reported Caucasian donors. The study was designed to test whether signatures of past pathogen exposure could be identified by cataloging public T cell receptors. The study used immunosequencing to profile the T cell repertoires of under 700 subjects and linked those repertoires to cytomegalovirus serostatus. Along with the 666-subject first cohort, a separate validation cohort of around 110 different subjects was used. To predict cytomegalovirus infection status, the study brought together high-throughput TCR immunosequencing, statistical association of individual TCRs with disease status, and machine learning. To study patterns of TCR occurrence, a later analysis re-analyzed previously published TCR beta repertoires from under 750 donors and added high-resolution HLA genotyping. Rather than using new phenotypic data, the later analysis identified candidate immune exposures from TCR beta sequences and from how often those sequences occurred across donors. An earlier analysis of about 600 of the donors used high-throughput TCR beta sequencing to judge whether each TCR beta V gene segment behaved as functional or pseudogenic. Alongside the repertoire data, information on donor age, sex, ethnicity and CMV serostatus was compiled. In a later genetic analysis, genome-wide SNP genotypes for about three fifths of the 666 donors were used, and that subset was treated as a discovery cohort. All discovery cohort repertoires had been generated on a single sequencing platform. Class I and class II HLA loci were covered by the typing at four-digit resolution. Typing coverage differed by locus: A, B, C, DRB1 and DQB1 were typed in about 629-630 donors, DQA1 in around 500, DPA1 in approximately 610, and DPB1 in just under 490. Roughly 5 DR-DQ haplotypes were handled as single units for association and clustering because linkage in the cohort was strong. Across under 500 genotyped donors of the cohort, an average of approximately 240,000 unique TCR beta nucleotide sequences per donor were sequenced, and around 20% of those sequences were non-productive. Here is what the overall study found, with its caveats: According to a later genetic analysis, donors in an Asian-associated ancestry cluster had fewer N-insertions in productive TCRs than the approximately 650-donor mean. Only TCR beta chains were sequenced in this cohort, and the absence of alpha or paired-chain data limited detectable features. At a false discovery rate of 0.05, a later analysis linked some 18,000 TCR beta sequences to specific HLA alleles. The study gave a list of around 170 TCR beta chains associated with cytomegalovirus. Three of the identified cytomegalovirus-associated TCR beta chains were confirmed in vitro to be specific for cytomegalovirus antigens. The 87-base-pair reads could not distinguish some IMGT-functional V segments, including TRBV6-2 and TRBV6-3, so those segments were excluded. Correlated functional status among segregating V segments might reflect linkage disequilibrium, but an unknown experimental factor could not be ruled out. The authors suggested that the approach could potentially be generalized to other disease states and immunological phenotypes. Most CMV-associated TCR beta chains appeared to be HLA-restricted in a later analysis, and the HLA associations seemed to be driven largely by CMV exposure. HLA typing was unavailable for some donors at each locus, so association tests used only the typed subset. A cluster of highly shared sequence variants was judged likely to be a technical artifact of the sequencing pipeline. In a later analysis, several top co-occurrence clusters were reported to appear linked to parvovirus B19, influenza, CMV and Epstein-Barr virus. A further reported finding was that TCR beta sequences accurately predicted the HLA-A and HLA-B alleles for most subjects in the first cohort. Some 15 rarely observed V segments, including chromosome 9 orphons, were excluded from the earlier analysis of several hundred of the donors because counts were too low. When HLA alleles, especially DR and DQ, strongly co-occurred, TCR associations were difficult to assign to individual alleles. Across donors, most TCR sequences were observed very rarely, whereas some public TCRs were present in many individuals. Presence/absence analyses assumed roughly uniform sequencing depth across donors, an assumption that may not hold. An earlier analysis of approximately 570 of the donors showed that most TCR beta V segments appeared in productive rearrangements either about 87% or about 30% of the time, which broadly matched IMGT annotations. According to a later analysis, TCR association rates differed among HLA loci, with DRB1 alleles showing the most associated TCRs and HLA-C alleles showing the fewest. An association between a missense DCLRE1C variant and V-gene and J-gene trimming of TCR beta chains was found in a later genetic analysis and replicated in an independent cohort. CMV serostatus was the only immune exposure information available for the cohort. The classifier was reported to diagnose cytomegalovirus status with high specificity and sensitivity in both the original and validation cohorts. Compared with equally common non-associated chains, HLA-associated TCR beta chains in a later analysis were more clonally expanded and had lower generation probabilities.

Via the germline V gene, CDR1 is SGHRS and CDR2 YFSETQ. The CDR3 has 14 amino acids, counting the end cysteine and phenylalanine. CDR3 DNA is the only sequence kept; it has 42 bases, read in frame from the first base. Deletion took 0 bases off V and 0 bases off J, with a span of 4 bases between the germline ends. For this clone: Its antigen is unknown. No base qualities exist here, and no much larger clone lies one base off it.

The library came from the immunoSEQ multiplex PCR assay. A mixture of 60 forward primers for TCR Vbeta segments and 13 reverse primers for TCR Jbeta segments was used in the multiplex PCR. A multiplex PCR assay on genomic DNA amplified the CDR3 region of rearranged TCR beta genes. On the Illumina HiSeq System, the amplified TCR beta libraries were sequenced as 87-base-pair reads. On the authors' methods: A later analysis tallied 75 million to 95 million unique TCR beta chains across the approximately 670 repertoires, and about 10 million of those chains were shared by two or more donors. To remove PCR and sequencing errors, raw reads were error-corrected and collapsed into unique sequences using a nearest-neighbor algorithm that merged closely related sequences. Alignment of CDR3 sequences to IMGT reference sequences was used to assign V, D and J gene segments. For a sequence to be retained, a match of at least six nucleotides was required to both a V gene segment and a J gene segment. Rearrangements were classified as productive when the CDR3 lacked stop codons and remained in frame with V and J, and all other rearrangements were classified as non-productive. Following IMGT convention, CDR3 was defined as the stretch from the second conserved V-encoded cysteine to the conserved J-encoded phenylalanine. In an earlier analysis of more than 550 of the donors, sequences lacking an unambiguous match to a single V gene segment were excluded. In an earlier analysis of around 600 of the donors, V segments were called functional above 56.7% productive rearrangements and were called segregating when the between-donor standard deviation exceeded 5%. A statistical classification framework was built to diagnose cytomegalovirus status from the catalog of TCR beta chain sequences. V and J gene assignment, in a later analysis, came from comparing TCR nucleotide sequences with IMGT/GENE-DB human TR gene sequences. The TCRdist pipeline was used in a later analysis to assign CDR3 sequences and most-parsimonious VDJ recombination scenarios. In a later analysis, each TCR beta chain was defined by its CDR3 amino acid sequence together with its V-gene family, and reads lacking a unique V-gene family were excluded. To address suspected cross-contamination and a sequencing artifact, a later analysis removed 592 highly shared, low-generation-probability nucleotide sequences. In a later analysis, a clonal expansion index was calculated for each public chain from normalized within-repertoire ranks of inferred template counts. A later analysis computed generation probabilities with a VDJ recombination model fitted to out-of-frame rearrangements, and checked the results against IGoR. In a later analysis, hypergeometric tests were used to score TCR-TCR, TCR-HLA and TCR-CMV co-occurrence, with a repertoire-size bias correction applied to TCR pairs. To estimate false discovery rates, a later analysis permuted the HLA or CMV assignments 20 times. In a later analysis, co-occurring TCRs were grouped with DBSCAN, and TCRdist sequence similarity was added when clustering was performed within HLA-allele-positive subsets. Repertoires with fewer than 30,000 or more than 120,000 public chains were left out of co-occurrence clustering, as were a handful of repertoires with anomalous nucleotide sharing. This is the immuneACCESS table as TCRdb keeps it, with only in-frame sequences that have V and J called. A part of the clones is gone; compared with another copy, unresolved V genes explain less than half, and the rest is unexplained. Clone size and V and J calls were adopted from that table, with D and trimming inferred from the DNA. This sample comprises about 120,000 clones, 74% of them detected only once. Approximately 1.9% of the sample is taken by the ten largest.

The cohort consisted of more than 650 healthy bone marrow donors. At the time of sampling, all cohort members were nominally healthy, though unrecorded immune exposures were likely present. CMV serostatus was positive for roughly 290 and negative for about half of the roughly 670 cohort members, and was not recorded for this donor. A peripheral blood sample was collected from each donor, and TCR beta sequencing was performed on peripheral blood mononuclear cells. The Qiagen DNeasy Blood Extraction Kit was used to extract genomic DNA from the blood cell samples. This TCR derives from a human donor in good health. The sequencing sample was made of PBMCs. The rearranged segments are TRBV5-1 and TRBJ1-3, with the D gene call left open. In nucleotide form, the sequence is TGCGCCAGCAGCTTGGAGAGCTCTGGAAACACCATATATTTT. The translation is CASSLESSGNTIYF.